The 7 T cell receptor beta chains reported below all come from one sample, sequenced in a study of STAT5B mutations in CD4+ large granular lymphocyte leukemia. Only in-frame clones appear in the TCRdb table, and some are missing; sequencing was by immunoSEQ multiplex PCR. Found here are approximately 20,000 clones, approximately 84% of them singletons; the top ten hold less than 15%. The sequenced sample consisted of CD4+ T cells from blood buffy coats. These TCRs come from a human donor in good health.

This chain links TRBV19 with TRBJ2-5; D is perhaps TRBD2 (6 bases). Germline V CDR1 and CDR2: LNHDA, SQIVND (reference sequence). The CDR3 extends over 14 amino acids. The ends were cut back, 7 bases at V and 1 base at J, with 13 bases in the middle. The CDR3: CASNPGRPQETQYF. CDR3 DNA sequence: TGTGCCAGTAACCCCGGGAGACCCCAAGAGACCCAGTACTTC.

The chain couples TRBV5-6 to TRBJ2-4, with TRBD1 as a possible D gene (5 bases). This CDR3 has 16 residues. V was trimmed by 4 bases and J by 1 base, leaving 15 bases between them. CDR1 is SGHDT and CDR2 is YYEEEE in the germline V gene. The CDR3 spells CASSRRAPGAKNIQYF. The CDR3 DNA is TGTGCCAGCAGCCGCAGGGCCCCCGGGGCCAAAAACATTCAGTACTTC.

This chain joins TRBV2 and TRBJ1-1; D call uncertain. The V and J ends lost 6 bases and 1 base respectively, with 9 bases between them. Germline V CDR1 and CDR2: SNHLY, FYNNEI. The CDR3 extends over 13 amino acids. As DNA, the CDR3 is TGTGCCAGCAGATGGAACGAGAACACTGAAGCTTTCTTT. It encodes CASRWNENTEAFF.

This chain uses TRBV5-4 with TRBJ1-3, with D uncertain. V was pared by 0 bases and J by 2 bases, with 6 bases between. Germline loops: CDR1 SGHNT, CDR2 YYREEE (reference sequence). The CDR3 has 14 residues. The CDR3: CASSLGATGNTIYF. The CDR3 DNA reads TGTGCCAGCAGCTTGGGAGCGACTGGAAACACCATATATTTT.

The CDR3 bases are TGTGCCAGCAGTGAAGTCCAAGTCGTACTAGCGGGATACTACGAGCAGTACTTC. Residues: CASSEVQVVLAGYYEQYF. The rearrangement links TRBV2 to TRBJ2-7; 10 positions match TRBD2. Germline values: CDR1 SNHLY, CDR2 FYNNEI. With V trimmed by 1 base and J by 3 bases, 12 bases remained unmatched. The CDR3 contains 18 residues.

The rearrangement joins TRBV20-1 to TRBJ1-1; possible D gene TRBD1, 5 bases. Germline CDR1 DFQATT, CDR2 SNEGSKA (reference sequence). This CDR3 has 11 amino acids. Trimming pared 3 bases from V and 10 bases from J, leaving 12 bases between. CDR3 nucleotides: TGCAGTGCTAGGGGGGACTCTCGAGCTTTCTTT. As protein: CSARGDSRAFF.

J is TRBJ1-3 and V is TRBV19; D is unclear. This CDR3 contains 14 residues. Trimming cost V 3 bases and J 1 base, with 7 bases left between them. The germline gives CDR1 LNHDA, CDR2 SQIVND (reference sequence). The CDR3 nucleotides read TGTGCCAGTAGTATGAGAGTTTCTGGAAACACCATATATTTT. Translation: CASSMRVSGNTIYF.